These 24 T cell receptor beta chains originate from one sample sequenced in a study of T-cell reconstitution after alpha-beta-depleted transplantation in children (dated by TCRdb to 2016 to 2017). Library preparation used PCR. The sequencing machine was an Illumina HiSeq 2500. To normalize quantification of the TCRbeta repertoire, the TCR libraries were built with molecular barcoding that relied on unique molecular identifiers. The public sequencing data were trimmed at Q25 with fastp and processed into clonotypes with MiXCR by TCRdb, which kept only in-frame beta chains. Each record represents a unique CDR3 protein, reported with the most common genes and DNA among its rows. The sample table records roughly 280,000 distinct CDR3 sequences; 11% of these occur just once. 20% to 30% of the sample goes to the ten largest clones. The meaning of the sample's treatment or condition label: allogeneic hematopoietic cell transplantation with graft depleted of TCRalphabeta T cells and CD19 B cells.

The sample was peripheral blood, taken 180 days after TCRalphabeta/CD19-depleted stem cell transplant. The receptors here all came from a male patient aged 2 to 9 who had a stem cell transplant for chronic granulomatous disease, so the T cells may come from the graft donor.

This clonotype was counted ten times or more. The rearrangement links TRBV20-1 to TRBJ2-1; D is unresolved. V lost 5 bases to trimming and J lost 8 bases, with 13 bases between them. CDR1 DFQATT and CDR2 SNEGSKA come from the germline V gene (reference sequence). The CDR3 has 12 amino acids. CDR3 DNA sequence: TGCAGTGCTGGCGACTTGGATTATGAGCAGTTCTTC. Protein sequence: CSAGDLDYEQFF.

With respect to this clonotype: A much larger clonotype is one base distant, so this may be a read error. The chain carries TRBV4-3 and TRBJ2-7; TRBD1 might be the D (5 bases). Germline V CDR1 and CDR2: LGHNA, YSLEER. The CDR3 has 17 residues. Trimming shortened V by 3 bases and J by 6 bases, and 24 bases separated the two germline ends. The CDR3: CASSHSLMAGSRLEQYF. CDR3 in DNA: TGCGCCAGCAGCCACTCACTGATGGCAGGGTCGAGGCTCGAGCAGTACTTC.

In this sample, this clonotype turned up many times. The chain has TRBV20-1 and TRBJ2-1; 14 bases line up with TRBD2. The CDR3 loop spans 14 amino acids. Per germline, CDR1 DFQATT and CDR2 SNEGSKA (reference sequence). Losses at the gene ends were 5 bases for V and 4 bases for J; bases not matched to a gene: 1. This chain's CDR3 is CSARTSGRYNEQFF. Written as DNA, the CDR3 is TGCAGTGCTCGGACTAGCGGGAGGTACAATGAGCAGTTCTTC.

Turning to this clonotype: A much larger clone is a single base away; this may be a read error. J is TRBJ2-3 and V is TRBV28, with 7 positions matching TRBD1. There are 16 residues in the CDR3. Germline V gene lookup returns CDR1 MDHEN and CDR2 SYDVKM. This CDR3 reads CASRGNRDRYTDTQSF. Written as DNA, the CDR3 is TGTGCCAGCAGGGGGAACCGGGACAGATACACAGATACGCAGTCTTTT. Using reference TRBV28 and TRBJ2-3 for the parts outside the CDR3, the full variable domain is DVKVTQSSRYLVKRTGEKVFLECVQDMDHENMFWYRQDPGLGLRLIYFSYDVKMKEKGDIPEGYSVSREKKERFSLILESASTNQTSMYLCASRGNRDRYTDTQSFGPGTRLTVL.

This clonotype was counted only a few times. The chain combines TRBV28 with TRBJ2-7; TRBD1 agrees at 7 bases. Looked up from germline, CDR1 is MDHEN and CDR2 is SYDVKM. The CDR3 contains 17 residues. Trimming cost V 4 bases and J 4 bases; bases outside gene matches: 16. The CDR3 here is CASSSSYHRQGRYEQYF. CDR3 coding DNA: TGTGCCAGCAGTTCATCCTACCATCGACAGGGAAGGTACGAGCAGTACTTC.

This clonotype was counted ten times or more. V gene TRBV29-1 combines with J gene TRBJ2-7; TRBD1 might be the D (5 bases). Germline loops: CDR1 SQVTM, CDR2 ANQGSEA. The ends were cut back, 0 bases at V and 3 bases at J, with 9 bases in the middle. The CDR3 runs to 13 residues. This CDR3 is CSVEDSQGYEQYF. The CDR3 DNA reads as TGCAGCGTTGAAGACAGCCAGGGCTACGAGCAGTACTTC.

This clonotype was detected many times. The chain combines TRBV29-1 with TRBJ2-3; 9 nucleotides agree with TRBD2. V lost 8 bases to trimming and J lost 0 bases; unmatched junction nucleotides: 15. The CDR3 is made up of 17 amino acids. The V gene's germline CDR1 is SQVTM and CDR2 ANQGSEA. CDR3 region: CSSRVGASGMSTDTQYF. As DNA, the CDR3 is TGCAGCTCCCGGGTGGGAGCTAGCGGGATGAGCACAGATACGCAGTATTTT.

This clonotype came up many times. The chain uses TRBV7-2 and TRBJ2-4; no clear D gene. The CDR3 runs 14 residues. The V end lost 3 bases, the J end lost 0 bases, and 6 bases lay between the germline ends. Germline V gene lookup returns CDR1 SGHTA and CDR2 FQGNSA. CDR3 in DNA: TGTGCCAGCAGCTTTCCGCTAGCCAAAAACATTCAGTACTTC. Translation gives CASSFPLAKNIQYF.

This clonotype was seen many times. The chain recombines TRBV20-1 with TRBJ2-7, with 9 bases fitting TRBD1. Germline V lookup: CDR1 DFQATT, CDR2 SNEGSKA (reference sequence). This CDR3 spans 13 amino acids. V lost 3 bases and J lost 6; bases outside the gene matches: 6. CDR3 loop: CSARGQGKSEQYF. The CDR3 DNA reads as TGCAGTGCTAGGGGACAGGGAAAAAGCGAGCAGTACTTC.

This clonotype was seen ten or more times. This chain uses TRBV24-1 with TRBJ2-7; no firm D call. The CDR3 contains 12 residues. V was cut by 3 bases and J by 9 bases, with 11 bases left in between. CDR1 is KGHDR and CDR2 is SFDVKD in the germline V gene. The CDR3 loop is CATSDPVGVQYF. In DNA, the CDR3 is TGTGCCACCAGTGATCCCGTGGGTGTGCAGTACTTC.

The table lists this clonotype with many counts. The V gene is TRBV11-2, the J gene TRBJ1-5; unclear D gene. Germline assignment: CDR1 SGHAT and CDR2 FQNNGV. The V and J ends lost 5 bases and 11 bases respectively, with 10 bases between them. CDR3 length equals 11 residues. Written as DNA, the CDR3 is TGTGCCAGCAGCGGACGCGGGGCCCAGCATTTT. As protein: CASSGRGAQHF.

The genes are TRBV20-1 and TRBJ2-1, with TRBD2 matching 9 bases. Unmatched junction bases numbered 5, after V lost 0 bases and J lost 2 bases. The CDR3 runs to 16 residues. Germline V gene sequence: CDR1 DFQATT, CDR2 SNEGSKA (reference sequence). CDR3 nucleotides: TGCAGTGCTAGAGAGGTAGCGGGAGCCCCCTACAATGAGCAGTTCTTC. Protein sequence: CSAREVAGAPYNEQFF.

This clonotype has at least ten counts. The V and J genes are TRBV2 and TRBJ2-3, with D maybe TRBD1 (6 bases). The germline CDR1 and CDR2 sequences are SNHLY and FYNNEI. The V and J ends lost 6 bases and 4 bases respectively, with 14 bases between them. This CDR3 region has 14 residues. CDR3 sequence reads: CASRGAGFADTQYF. CDR3 DNA sequence: TGTGCCAGCAGGGGGGCGGGTTTCGCAGATACGCAGTATTTT.

This clonotype was found many times. This chain joins TRBV5-1 and TRBJ1-5, with 7 nucleotides matching TRBD1. With V trimmed by 3 bases and J by 8 bases, 5 bases remained unmatched. Germline lookup yields CDR1 SGHRS and CDR2 YFSETQ. CDR3 length: 13 residues. The CDR3 nucleotides read TGCGCCAGCAGCTACAGGGGAGGGGAGCCCCAGCATTTT. Its translation is CASSYRGGEPQHF.

This chain connects TRBV19 to TRBJ2-7; 14 nucleotides match TRBD2. Trimming cost V 4 bases and J 4 bases; bases outside gene matches: 6. The CDR3 covers 16 residues. CDR1 LNHDA and CDR2 SQIVND come from the germline V gene (reference sequence). The CDR3 nucleotides read TGTGCCAGTAGTAGAACCGGACTAGCGGGAGGTTACGAGCAGTACTTC. This gives the protein CASSRTGLAGGYEQYF.

This clonotype has at least ten counts. The chain carries TRBV28 and TRBJ2-3; D may be TRBD1 (5 bases). There are 16 residues in the CDR3. V was trimmed by 6 bases and J by 1 base, leaving 17 bases between them. Looked up from germline, CDR1 is MDHEN and CDR2 is SYDVKM. CDR3 DNA: TGTGCCAGCAGAAAGGGGATGGGGCCCGGCACAGATACGCAGTATTTT. This gives the protein CASRKGMGPGTDTQYF.

The table lists this clonotype with a few counts. The chain has TRBV7-2 and TRBJ2-7, with 10 bases that match TRBD2. The V gene end was trimmed by 6 bases and the J gene end by 4 bases; junction bases not matched to a gene: 6. The CDR3 length is 14 residues. Germline V CDR1 and CDR2: SGHTA, FQGNSA. The CDR3 spells CASRRTSGGYEQYF. CDR3 DNA sequence: TGTGCCAGCAGAAGGACTAGCGGAGGGTACGAGCAGTACTTC.

This clonotype was observed at least ten times. The chain couples TRBV5-1 to TRBJ2-1, with D possibly being TRBD1 (6 bases). Germline lookup yields CDR1 SGHRS and CDR2 YFSETQ. The CDR3 has 14 residues. V was shortened by 4 bases and J by 4 bases, with 12 bases between the two germline ends. The CDR3 bases are TGCGCCAGCAGCCCCGGGACACAATACAATGAGCAGTTCTTC. It translates to CASSPGTQYNEQFF. Full variable domain (remainder filled in from reference TRBV5-1 and TRBJ2-1): KAGVTQTPRYLIKTRGQQVTLSCSPISGHRSVSWYQQTPGQGLQFLFEYFSETQRNKGNFPGRFSGRQFSNSRSEMNVSTLELGDSALYLCASSPGTQYNEQFFGPGTRLTVL.

This clonotype has at least ten counts. The CDR3 sequence is CASSSGLAGARQFF. In DNA, the CDR3 is TGTGCCAGCAGTTCCGGACTAGCGGGAGCACGGCAGTTCTTC. The chain uses TRBV6-5 and TRBJ2-1; 13 bases match TRBD2. The V and J ends lost 4 bases and 12 bases, in that order; junction bases with no gene match: 6. Germline V gene sequence: CDR1 MNHEY, CDR2 SVGAGI. The CDR3 covers 14 residues.

Many counts were recorded for this clonotype. V gene TRBV29-1 combines with J gene TRBJ2-1; D remains unclear. Trimming took off 1 base at V and 4 bases at J, with 11 bases between the two ends. Germline values: CDR1 SQVTM, CDR2 ANQGSEA. There are 14 residues in the CDR3. CDR3 DNA sequence: TGCAGCGTTGAAGCCGATCGGCTTTACAATGAGCAGTTCTTC. Translating gives CSVEADRLYNEQFF.

This clonotype was observed at least ten times. This chain links TRBV12-3 or TRBV12-4 with TRBJ1-3, with 12 bases matching TRBD1. V was clipped by 6 bases and J by 0 bases; unmatched bases: 6. This CDR3 comprises 17 residues. CDR3: CASSRDRGRFSGNTIYF. CDR3 sequence (DNA): TGTGCCAGCAGCCGGGACAGGGGGCGATTCTCTGGAAACACCATATATTTT.

The table lists this clonotype with many counts. The V gene is TRBV21-1, the J gene TRBJ2-1; the DNA was not used to check the table's D call, TRBD2. TRBV21-1 is marked as a pseudogene. This CDR3 comprises 19 residues. The CDR3 coding sequence is TGTGCCAGCAGCATTCGATCCCAGCAGACTAGCGGGAGGGCGGGGGAGCAGTTCTTC. Protein: CASSIRSQQTSGRAGEQFF.

This clonotype came up many times. This rearrangement joins TRBV7-9 to TRBJ1-1, with TRBD1 identical over 10 bases. The CDR3 is 17 residues long. The germline V gene has CDR1 SEHNR and CDR2 FQNEAQ (reference sequence). V was clipped by 0 bases and J by 4 bases; unmatched bases: 8. The CDR3 is CASSLADPGQGITEAFF. In DNA form, the CDR3 reads TGTGCCAGCAGCTTAGCCGATCCGGGACAGGGGATCACTGAAGCTTTCTTT.

Many counts were recorded for this clonotype. The chain has TRBV5-1 and TRBJ2-2; 10 nucleotides match TRBD2. Germline CDR1 and CDR2: SGHRS and YFSETQ. The CDR3 is made up of 16 amino acids. The J segment lost 0 bases and the V segment lost 1 base, leaving 0 bases of the junction unmatched. CDR3 nucleotides: TGCGCCAGCAGCTTGACTAGCGGGGCGAACACCGGGGAGCTGTTTTTT. It codes for CASSLTSGANTGELFF.